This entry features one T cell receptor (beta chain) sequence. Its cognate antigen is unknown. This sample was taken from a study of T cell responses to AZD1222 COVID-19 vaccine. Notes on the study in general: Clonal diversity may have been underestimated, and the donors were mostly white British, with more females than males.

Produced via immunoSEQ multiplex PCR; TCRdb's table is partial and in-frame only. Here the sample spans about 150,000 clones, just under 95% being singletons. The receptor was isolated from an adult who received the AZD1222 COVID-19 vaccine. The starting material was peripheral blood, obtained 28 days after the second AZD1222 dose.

The CDR3 region is CAWKVLGFSSAEAFF. The CDR3 DNA sequence: TGTGCCTGGAAGGTGTTGGGGTTTTCCTCGGCTGAAGCTTTCTTT. V is TRBV30 and J is TRBJ1-1; unclear D gene. Germline V lookup: CDR1 GTSNPN, CDR2 SVGIG (reference sequence). This CDR3 is 15 amino acids long. Deletions cut 4 bases from V and 6 bases from J, with 21 bases between. Looking up the rest from reference TRBV30 and TRBJ1-1 gives the full variable domain: SQTIHQWPATLVQPVGSPLSLECTVEGTSNPNLYWYRQAAGRGLQLLFYSVGIGQISSEVPQNLSASRPQDRQFILSSKKLLLSDSGFYLCAWKVLGFSSAEAFFGQGTRLTVV.